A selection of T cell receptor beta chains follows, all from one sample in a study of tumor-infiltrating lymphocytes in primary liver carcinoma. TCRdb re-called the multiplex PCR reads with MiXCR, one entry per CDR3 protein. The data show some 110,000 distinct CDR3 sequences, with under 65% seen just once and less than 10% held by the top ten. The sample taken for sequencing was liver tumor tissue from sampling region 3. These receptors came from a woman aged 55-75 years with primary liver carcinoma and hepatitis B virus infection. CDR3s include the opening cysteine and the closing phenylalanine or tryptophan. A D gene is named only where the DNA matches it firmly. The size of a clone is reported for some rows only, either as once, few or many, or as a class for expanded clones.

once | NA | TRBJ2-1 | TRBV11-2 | TGTGCCGGCAGCTTAGAGGGAGCAGGGCAGTTCTTC | CAGSLEGAGQFF
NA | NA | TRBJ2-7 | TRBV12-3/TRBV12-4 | TGTGCCACCACTCGTGGCGGCAACTCCTACGATCAGTACTTC | CATTRGGNSYDQYF
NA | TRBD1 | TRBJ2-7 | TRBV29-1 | TGCAGCACAACCGGGACAGGGAGCTCCTACGAGCTGTACTTC | CSTTGTGSSYELYF
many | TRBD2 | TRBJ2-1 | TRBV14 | TGTGCCAGCAGCCAAGATCTGCTAGCGGGGAACAATGAGCAGTTCTTC | CASSQDLLAGNNEQFF
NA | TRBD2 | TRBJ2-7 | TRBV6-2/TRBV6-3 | TGCGCCAGCAGTGACGCCGGGACTAGTTCTGTGCAGTACTTC | CASSDAGTSSVQYF
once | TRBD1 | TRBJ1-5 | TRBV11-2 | TGTGCCAGCAGTCTGGGACAGGGGGGGGATCCCCAGAATTTT | CASSLGQGGDPQNF
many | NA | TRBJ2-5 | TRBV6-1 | TGTGCCAGCAGTGACGAGACCCAGTACTTC | CASSDETQYF
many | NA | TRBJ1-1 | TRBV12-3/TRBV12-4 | TGTGCCAGCAGTCAACAGGCGGACACTGAAGCTTTCTTT | CASSQQADTEAFF
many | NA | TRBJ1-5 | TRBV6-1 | TGTGCCAGCAGAACCGAGGGCAGCTATAGCAATCAGCCCCAGCATTTT | CASRTEGSYSNQPQHF
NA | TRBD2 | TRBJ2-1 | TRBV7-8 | TGTGCCAGCAGTTCCAGCGCTAGCGGGAGGGGGAATGAGCAGTTCTTC | CASSSSASGRGNEQFF
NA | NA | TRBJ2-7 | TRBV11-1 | TGTGCCAGCAGCCATCGGACAGCAGGACTACGCGGGCAGTGCTTC | CASSHRTAGLRGQCF
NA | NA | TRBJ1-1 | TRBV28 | TGTGCCAGCAGCATAGGGAGGGAGCGGGCCGGAGCTTTCTTT | CASSIGRERAGAFF
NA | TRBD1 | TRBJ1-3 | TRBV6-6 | TGTGTCAGCAGTTACTCGACAGGGGGCTCTGGAAACACCATATACTTT | CVSSYSTGGSGNTIYF
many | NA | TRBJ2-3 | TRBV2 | TGTGCCAGCCCGAGGGCTAGCGGCACAGATACGCAGTATTTT | CASPRASGTDTQYF
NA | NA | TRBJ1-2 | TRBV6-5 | TGTGCCTGCGGACTCTATAGGGAAGGAGGCTACACCTTC | CACGLYREGGYTF
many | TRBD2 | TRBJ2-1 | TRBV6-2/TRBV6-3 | TGTGCCAGCAAGGGCGGGAGCAATGAGCAGTTCTTC | CASKGGSNEQFF
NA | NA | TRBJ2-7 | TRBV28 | TGTGCCAGCAATTTGTCCGGGAGAGTGGACGAGCAGTACTTC | CASNLSGRVDEQYF
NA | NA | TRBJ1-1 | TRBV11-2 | TGTGCAAGCAGCTCTAGACATGCTGAAGCTTTCTTT | CASSSRHAEAFF
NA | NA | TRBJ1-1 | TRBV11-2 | TGTGCCAGCAGCTTAGTAGTGGCAGAGGTAACTGAAGCTTTCTTT | CASSLVVAEVTEAFF
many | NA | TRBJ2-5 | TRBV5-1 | TGCGCCAGCAGCTTGTTCCAGGCAACGAATACCCAAGAGACCCAGTACTTC | CASSLFQATNTQETQYF
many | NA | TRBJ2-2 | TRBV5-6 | TGTGCCAGCAGCTTGGTGCAGGGACAAACCGGGGAGCTGTTTTTT | CASSLVQGQTGELFF
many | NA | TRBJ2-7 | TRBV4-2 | TGTGCCAGCAGCCAAGAAAAGGGGCTAGTATCGAACGAGCAGTACTTC | CASSQEKGLVSNEQYF
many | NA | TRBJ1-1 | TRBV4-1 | TGCGCCAGCAGCCAATTAAGGGTGATAGGGACTGAAGCTTTCTTT | CASSQLRVIGTEAFF
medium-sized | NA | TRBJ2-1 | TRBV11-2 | TGTGCCAGCAGCCAAGAATTGGGGAAGAATGAGCAGTTCTTC | CASSQELGKNEQFF
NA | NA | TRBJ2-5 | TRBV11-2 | TGTGCCAGCAGCTTGGGTTCCCCGAGTGCGGGGACCCAGTACTTC | CASSLGSPSAGTQYF
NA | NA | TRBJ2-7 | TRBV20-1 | TGCAGTGCCCCCAGTATACAGCAATCCTACGAGCAGTACTTC | CSAPSIQQSYEQYF
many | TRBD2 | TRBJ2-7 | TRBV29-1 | TGCAGCGTGACGGGGACTAGCGTCAACGAGCAGTACTTC | CSVTGTSVNEQYF
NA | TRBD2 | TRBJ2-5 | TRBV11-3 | TGTGCCAGCAGCTTAGATCGGGCTAGCGGCCGGCAAGAGACCCAGTACTTC | CASSLDRASGRQETQYF
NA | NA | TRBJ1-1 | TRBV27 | TGTGCCAGCAGTTTATCAACCCAGTACACTGAAGCTTTCTTT | CASSLSTQYTEAFF
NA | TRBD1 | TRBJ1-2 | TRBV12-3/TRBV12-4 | TGTGCTAGCGGACGGACAGGGGCCCTTCACTATGGCTACACCTTC | CASGRTGALHYGYTF
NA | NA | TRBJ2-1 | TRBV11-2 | TGTGCCATCAGCTTAGGACTTACCAATGAGCAGTTTTTC | CAISLGLTNEQFF